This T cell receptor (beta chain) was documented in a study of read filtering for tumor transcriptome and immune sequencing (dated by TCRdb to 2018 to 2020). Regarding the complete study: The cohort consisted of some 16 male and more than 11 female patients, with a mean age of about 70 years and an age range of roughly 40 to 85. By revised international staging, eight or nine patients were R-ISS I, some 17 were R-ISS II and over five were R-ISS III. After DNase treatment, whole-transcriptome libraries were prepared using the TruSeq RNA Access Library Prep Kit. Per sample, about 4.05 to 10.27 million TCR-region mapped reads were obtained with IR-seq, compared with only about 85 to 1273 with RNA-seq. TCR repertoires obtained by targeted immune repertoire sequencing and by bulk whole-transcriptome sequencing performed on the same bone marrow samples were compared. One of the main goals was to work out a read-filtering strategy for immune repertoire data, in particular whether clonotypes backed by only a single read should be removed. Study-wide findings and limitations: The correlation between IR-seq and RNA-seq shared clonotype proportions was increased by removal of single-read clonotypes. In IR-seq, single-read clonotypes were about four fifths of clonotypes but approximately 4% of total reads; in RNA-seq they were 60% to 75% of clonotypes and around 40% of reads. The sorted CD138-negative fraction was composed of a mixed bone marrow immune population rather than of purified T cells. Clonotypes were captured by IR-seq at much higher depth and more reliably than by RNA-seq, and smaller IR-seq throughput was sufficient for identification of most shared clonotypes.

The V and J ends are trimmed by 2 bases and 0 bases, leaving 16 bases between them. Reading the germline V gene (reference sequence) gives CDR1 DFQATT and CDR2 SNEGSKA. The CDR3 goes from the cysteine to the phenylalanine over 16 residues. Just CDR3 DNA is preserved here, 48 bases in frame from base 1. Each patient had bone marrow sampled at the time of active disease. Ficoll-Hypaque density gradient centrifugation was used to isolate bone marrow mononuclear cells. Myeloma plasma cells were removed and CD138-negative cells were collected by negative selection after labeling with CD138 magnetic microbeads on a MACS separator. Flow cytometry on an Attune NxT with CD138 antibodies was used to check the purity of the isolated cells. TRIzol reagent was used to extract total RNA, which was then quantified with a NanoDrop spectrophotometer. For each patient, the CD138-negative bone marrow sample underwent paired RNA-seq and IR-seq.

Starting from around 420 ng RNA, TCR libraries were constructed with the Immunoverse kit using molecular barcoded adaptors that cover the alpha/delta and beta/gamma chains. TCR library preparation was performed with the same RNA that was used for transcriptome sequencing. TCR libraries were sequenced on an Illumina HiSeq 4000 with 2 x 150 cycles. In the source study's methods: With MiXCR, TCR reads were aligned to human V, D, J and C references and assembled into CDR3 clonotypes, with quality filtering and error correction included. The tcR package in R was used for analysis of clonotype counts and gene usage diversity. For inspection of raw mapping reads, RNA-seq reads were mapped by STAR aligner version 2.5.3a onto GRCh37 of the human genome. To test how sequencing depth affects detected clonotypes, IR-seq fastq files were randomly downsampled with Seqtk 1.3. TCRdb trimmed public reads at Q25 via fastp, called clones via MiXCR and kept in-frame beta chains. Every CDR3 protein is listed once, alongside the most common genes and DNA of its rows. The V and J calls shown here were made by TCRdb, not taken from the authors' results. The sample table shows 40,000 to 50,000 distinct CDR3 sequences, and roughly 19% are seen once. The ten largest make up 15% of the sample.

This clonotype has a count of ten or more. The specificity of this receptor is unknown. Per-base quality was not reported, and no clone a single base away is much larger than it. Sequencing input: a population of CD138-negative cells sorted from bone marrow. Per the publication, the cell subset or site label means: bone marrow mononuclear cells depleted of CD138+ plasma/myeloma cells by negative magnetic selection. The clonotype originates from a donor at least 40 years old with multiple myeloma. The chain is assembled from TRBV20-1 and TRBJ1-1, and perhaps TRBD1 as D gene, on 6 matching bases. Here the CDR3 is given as CSARSQGQTMNTEAFF. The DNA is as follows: TGCAGTGCTAGAAGCCAGGGACAAACTATGAACACTGAAGCTTTCTTT.